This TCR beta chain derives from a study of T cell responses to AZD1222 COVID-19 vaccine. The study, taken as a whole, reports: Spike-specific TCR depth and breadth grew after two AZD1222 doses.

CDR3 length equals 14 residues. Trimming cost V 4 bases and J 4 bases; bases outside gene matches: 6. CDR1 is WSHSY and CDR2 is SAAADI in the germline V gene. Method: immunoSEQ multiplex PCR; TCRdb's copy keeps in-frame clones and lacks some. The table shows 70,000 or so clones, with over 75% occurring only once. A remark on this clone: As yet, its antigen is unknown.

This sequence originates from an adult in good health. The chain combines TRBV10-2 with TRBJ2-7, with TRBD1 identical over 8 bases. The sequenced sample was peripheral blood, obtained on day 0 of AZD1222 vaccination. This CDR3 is CASSVDRELYEQYF. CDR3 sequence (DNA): TGCGCCAGCAGTGTGGACAGGGAACTTTACGAGCAGTACTTC.